The 26 T cell receptor beta chains listed next were all sequenced from one sample in a study of cytomegalovirus exposure and HLA in healthy donors. 13 Jbeta primers and 60 Vbeta primers were used for the PCR. Sequencing used immunoSEQ multiplex PCR; TCRdb keeps in-frame clones, though not all of them. This repertoire shows more than 100,000 clones, 65% to 80% found once; its top ten account for 10%. The specimen sequenced was PBMCs. The receptors come from a woman between 18 and 29 years old in good health and CMV-seropositive.

This clone was recorded a few times. The chain is built from TRBV28 and TRBJ1-5; D is perhaps TRBD1 (6 bases). There are 15 residues in the CDR3. V was pared by 8 bases and J by 1 base, with 15 bases between. Germline values: CDR1 MDHEN, CDR2 SYDVKM. This CDR3 is CASEQGLRSNQPQHF. CDR3 bases: TGTGCCAGCGAACAGGGCTTGAGGAGCAATCAGCCCCAGCATTTT.

This clone was seen only once. The chain carries TRBV29-1 and TRBJ1-2, with TRBD1 as a possible D gene (6 bases). CDR3 length: 13 amino acids. CDR1 and CDR2 from the germline V gene are SQVTM and ANQGSEA. V gave up 7 bases and J gave up 4 bases, with 16 bases separating them. CDR3 amino acids: CSARQENFYGYTF. The CDR3 DNA sequence: TGCAGCGCCCGACAGGAGAACTTCTATGGCTACACCTTC.

As DNA, the CDR3 is TGTGCCAGCAGCGTAGACAGTTCCTACGAGCAGTACTTC. This codes for CASSVDSSYEQYF. The chain is built from TRBV9 and TRBJ2-7; D not certain. Trimming left V 0 bases short and J 1 base short, with 5 bases between. The V gene's germline CDR1 is SGDLS and CDR2 YYNGEE. This CDR3 contains 13 residues.

V gene TRBV2 combines with J gene TRBJ1-1; D possibly corresponds to TRBD1 (6 bases). Trimming stripped 7 bases from V and 1 base from J, with 16 bases between. Germline V gene lookup returns CDR1 SNHLY and CDR2 FYNNEI. The CDR3 consists of 15 residues. The CDR3 is CASTSEGGANTEAFF. CDR3 bases: TGTGCCAGCACTTCGGAGGGGGGGGCGAACACTGAAGCTTTCTTT.

J is TRBJ1-5 and V is TRBV30; D may be TRBD1 (6 bases). Deletions cut 5 bases from V and 3 bases from J, with 17 bases between. This CDR3 has 15 residues. In germline, CDR1 is GTSNPN, CDR2 SVGIG (reference sequence). The CDR3 protein is CAWDSRDKSNQPQHF. In nucleotides, the CDR3 is TGTGCCTGGGACTCCCGGGACAAATCCAATCAGCCCCAGCATTTT.

The chain has TRBV7-6 and TRBJ2-2; 7 nucleotides line up with TRBD1. Germline loops: CDR1 SGHVS, CDR2 FNYEAQ. Trimming at V came to 5 bases and at J to 1 base, leaving 1 base not matched to a gene. The CDR3 loop spans 14 amino acids. The CDR3 spells CASSRDRNTGELFF. The CDR3 DNA reads TGTGCCAGCAGCCGGGACAGGAACACCGGGGAGCTGTTTTTT.

V gene TRBV5-6 combines with J gene TRBJ1-5; D ambiguous. Germline CDR1 reads SGHDT; CDR2 reads YYEEEE. Trimming left V 0 bases short and J 7 bases short, with 5 bases between. This CDR3 has 12 residues. This chain's CDR3 is CASSLDSQPQHF. CDR3 in DNA: TGTGCCAGCAGCTTGGACTCACAGCCCCAGCATTTT.

The DNA of the CDR3 is TGTGCCAGCAAGGCAGGGTTGAACACTGAAGCTTTCTTT. It encodes CASKAGLNTEAFF. The J gene is TRBJ1-1, the V gene TRBV6-4; D is possibly TRBD1 (5 bases). CDR3 length: 13 amino acids. Trimming pared 7 bases from V and 0 bases from J, leaving 9 bases between. Germline V gene sequence: CDR1 MRHNA, CDR2 SNTAGT.

The chain recombines TRBV20-1 with TRBJ2-1; TRBD2 might be the D (6 bases). The CDR3 sequence is 11 residues long. V lost 5 bases and J lost 8, with 10 bases in between. Germline CDR1 DFQATT, CDR2 SNEGSKA (reference sequence). The DNA of the CDR3 is TGCAGTGCTGCGGAGGGGTATGAGCAGTTCTTC. Translated, it gives CSAAEGYEQFF.

This rearrangement joins TRBV11-3 to TRBJ2-1, with D unresolved. The CDR3 is 12 residues long. Per the germline V gene, CDR1 is SGHNT and CDR2 is YENEEA. With 1 base removed from V and 8 bases from J, the gap between germline ends came to 6 bases. The CDR3 region is CASSLGLDEQFF. The CDR3 bases are TGTGCCAGCAGCTTAGGGCTTGATGAGCAGTTCTTC. The variable domain in full, with the rest retrieved from reference TRBV11-3 and TRBJ2-1, is EAGVVQSPRYKIIEKKQPVAFWCNPISGHNTLYWYLQNLGQGPELLIRYENEEAVDDSQLPKDRFSAERLKGVDSTLKIQPAELGDSAVYLCASSLGLDEQFFGPGTRLTVL.

This chain joins TRBV18 and TRBJ1-5; tentatively, D is TRBD1 (5 bases). Trimming removed 0 bases at V and 7 bases at J, with 16 bases between. The CDR3 is 16 amino acids. Germline-derived CDR1 and CDR2 are KGHSH and LQKENI. The chain's CDR3 is CASSPPGGREEQPQHF. DNA of the CDR3: TGTGCCAGCTCACCACCGGGGGGGAGAGAGGAACAGCCCCAGCATTTT.

The CDR3 DNA reads TGTGCCAGCAGCCGGATACAGGGGGGCACCGGGGAGCTGTTTTTT. Amino acid sequence: CASSRIQGGTGELFF. The rearrangement joins TRBV7-6 to TRBJ2-2, with 8 nucleotides matching TRBD1. Germline V lookup: CDR1 SGHVS, CDR2 FNYEAQ. The CDR3 loop spans 15 amino acids. With V trimmed by 5 bases and J by 4 bases, 6 bases remained unmatched.

The chain joins TRBV28 to TRBJ1-2, with D unclear. Between the trimmed V and J ends, which lost 8 bases and 1 base, there was a span of 14 bases. The CDR3 has 14 amino acids. CDR1 and CDR2 from the germline V gene are MDHEN and SYDVKM. CDR3 bases: TGTGCCAGCGGGATAGGGAGGAGTAACTATGGCTACACCTTC. Encoded protein: CASGIGRSNYGYTF.

The chain recombines TRBV30 with TRBJ1-1, with a weak D call TRBD1 (6 bases). CDR3 length equals 13 residues. V lost 2 bases and J lost 1, with 8 bases in between. CDR1 and CDR2 from the germline V gene are GTSNPN and SVGIG (reference sequence). The CDR3 protein is CAWSMTGNTEAFF. The CDR3 coding sequence is TGTGCCTGGAGTATGACAGGGAACACTGAAGCTTTCTTT.

This chain uses TRBV29-1 with TRBJ1-5; D remains unclear. Germline V gene sequence: CDR1 SQVTM, CDR2 ANQGSEA. With 8 bases removed from V and 4 bases from J, the gap between germline ends came to 12 bases. The CDR3 sequence is 12 residues long. CDR3 in DNA: TGCAGCCCCCCGGGTGGGAATCAGCCCCAGCATTTT. It encodes CSPPGGNQPQHF.

The genes are TRBV5-4 and TRBJ2-3; perhaps TRBD2 as D (6 bases). The CDR3 extends over 15 amino acids. V dropped 2 bases and J dropped 2 bases, with 12 bases sitting between them. Germline loops: CDR1 SGHNT, CDR2 YYREEE (reference sequence). CDR3 nucleotide sequence: TGTGCCAGCAGCTTAAACGGGGAGGCCACAGATACGCAGTATTTT. Protein product: CASSLNGEATDTQYF.

The chain uses TRBV19 and TRBJ1-5, with TRBD1 matching 7 bases. CDR3 length: 14 amino acids. CDR1 and CDR2 from the germline V gene are LNHDA and SQIVND (reference sequence). After removal of 7 bases from V and 1 base from J, the junction contained 4 bases not matched to a gene. The CDR3 nucleotides read TGTGCCAGTAAGACAGGGTCGAGCAATCAGCCCCAGCATTTT. Translating gives CASKTGSSNQPQHF. Full variable domain (missing parts from reference TRBV19 and TRBJ1-5): DGGITQSPKYLFRKEGQNVTLSCEQNLNHDAMYWYRQDPGQGLRLIYYSQIVNDFQKGDIAEGYSVSREKKESFPLTVTSAQKNPTAFYLCASKTGSSNQPQHFGDGTRLSIL.

This clone was detected a few times. This sequence joins TRBV19 and TRBJ2-2; tentatively, D is TRBD2 (6 bases). V dropped 6 bases and J dropped 8 bases, with 16 bases sitting between them. The CDR3 sequence is 14 residues long. The germline V gene encodes CDR1 LNHDA and CDR2 SQIVND (reference sequence). CDR3 residues: CASSRLGGGGELFF. The CDR3 nucleotides read TGTGCCAGTAGCCGCTTGGGGGGTGGAGGGGAGCTGTTTTTT.

The rearrangement joins TRBV10-3 to TRBJ1-1; D might be TRBD1 (6 bases). Germline loops: CDR1 ENHRY, CDR2 SYGVKD. There are 13 residues in the CDR3. Trimming took off 8 bases at V and 9 bases at J, with 19 bases between the two ends. For the CDR3, the DNA is TGTGCCATCCTACAGGGTGGAGGTTTGAAAGCTTTCTTT. Its protein product is CAILQGGGLKAFF.

The chain uses TRBV10-3 and TRBJ1-1; 8 bases are shared with TRBD1. CDR3 length: 15 amino acids. Germline V gene data show CDR1 as ENHRY and CDR2 as SYGVKD. J lost 6 bases, V lost 0 bases, and 6 bases had no gene match. This CDR3 is CAISESDRVISEAFF. The CDR3 DNA sequence: TGTGCCATCAGTGAGTCGGACAGGGTTATCTCTGAAGCTTTCTTT.

V usage is TRBV29-1 and J usage is TRBJ1-5; 9 bases agree with TRBD1. After removal of 4 bases from V and 3 bases from J, the junction contained 7 bases not matched to a gene. The CDR3 consists of 15 residues. In germline, CDR1 is SQVTM, CDR2 ANQGSEA. The CDR3 here is CSVVTGQGLNQPQHF. The CDR3 nucleotides are TGCAGCGTTGTTACCGGACAGGGGCTCAATCAGCCCCAGCATTTT.

For this clone: Other DNA sequences in this specimen translate into the identical CDR3. This sequence joins TRBV5-4 and TRBJ1-6; 7 positions match TRBD1. The CDR3 contains 14 residues. Germline CDR1 reads SGHNT; CDR2 reads YYREEE (reference sequence). The V gene end was trimmed by 3 bases and the J gene end by 13 bases; junction bases not matched to a gene: 10. The chain's CDR3 is CASSSAQGTSPLHF. The CDR3 nucleotides read TGTGCCAGCAGCTCCGCACAGGGGACCTCGCCCCTCCACTTT.

The chain carries TRBV30 and TRBJ1-2; D remains ambiguous. V lost 8 bases and J 7 bases, leaving 26 bases between the germline ends. Germline lookup yields CDR1 GTSNPN and CDR2 SVGIG (reference sequence). The CDR3 is made up of 15 amino acids. CDR3 sequence reads: CARRSPLHLKVGYTF. The CDR3 nucleotides read TGTGCCCGACGGAGCCCCCTACATTTAAAGGTTGGCTACACCTTC.

The chain employs TRBV9 and TRBJ2-1, with 8 bases aligning to TRBD2. The CDR3 is made up of 16 amino acids. Germline V lookup: CDR1 SGDLS, CDR2 YYNGEE. V lost 2 bases, J lost 4 bases, and 8 bases stayed unmatched. The CDR3 loop reads CASSVTGTSTYNEQFF. The CDR3 DNA reads as TGTGCCAGCAGCGTCACCGGGACTAGTACTTACAATGAGCAGTTCTTC.

The rearrangement joins TRBV5-8 to TRBJ1-1; the D gene is possibly TRBD1 (6 bases). Germline V gives CDR1 SGHTS, CDR2 YDEGEE. The ends were cut back, 0 bases at V and 7 bases at J, with 10 bases in the middle. The CDR3 consists of 13 residues. The DNA for the CDR3 is TGTGCCAGCAGCTTGGACAGGGAGGGTGAAGCTTTCTTT. Amino acid sequence: CASSLDREGEAFF.

The chain uses TRBV2 and TRBJ2-1, with 11 bases identical to TRBD1. V trimming: 7 bases; J trimming: 7 bases; junction bases outside the gene matches: 9. The CDR3 consists of 15 residues. CDR1 and CDR2 (germline): SNHLY, FYNNEI. CDR3 region: CASKTGQGARNEQFF. As DNA, the CDR3 is TGTGCCAGCAAAACAGGACAGGGGGCGCGAAATGAGCAGTTCTTC.